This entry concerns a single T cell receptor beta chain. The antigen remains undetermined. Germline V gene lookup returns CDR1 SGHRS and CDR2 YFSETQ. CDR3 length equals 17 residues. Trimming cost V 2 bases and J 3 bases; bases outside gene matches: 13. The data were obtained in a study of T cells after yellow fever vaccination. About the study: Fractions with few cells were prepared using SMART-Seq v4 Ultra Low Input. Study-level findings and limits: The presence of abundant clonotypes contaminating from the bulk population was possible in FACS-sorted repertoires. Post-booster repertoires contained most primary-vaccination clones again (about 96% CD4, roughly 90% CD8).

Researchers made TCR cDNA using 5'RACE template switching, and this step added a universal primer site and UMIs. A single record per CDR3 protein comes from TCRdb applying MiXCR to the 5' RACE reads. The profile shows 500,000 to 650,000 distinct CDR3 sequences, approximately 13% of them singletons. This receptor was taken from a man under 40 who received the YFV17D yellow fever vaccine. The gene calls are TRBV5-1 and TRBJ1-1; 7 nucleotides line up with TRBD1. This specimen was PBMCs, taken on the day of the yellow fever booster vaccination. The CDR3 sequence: CASSLTGEVRFYTEAFF. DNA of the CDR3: TGCGCCAGCAGCTTAACAGGGGAAGTTCGATTTTACACTGAAGCTTTCTTT.